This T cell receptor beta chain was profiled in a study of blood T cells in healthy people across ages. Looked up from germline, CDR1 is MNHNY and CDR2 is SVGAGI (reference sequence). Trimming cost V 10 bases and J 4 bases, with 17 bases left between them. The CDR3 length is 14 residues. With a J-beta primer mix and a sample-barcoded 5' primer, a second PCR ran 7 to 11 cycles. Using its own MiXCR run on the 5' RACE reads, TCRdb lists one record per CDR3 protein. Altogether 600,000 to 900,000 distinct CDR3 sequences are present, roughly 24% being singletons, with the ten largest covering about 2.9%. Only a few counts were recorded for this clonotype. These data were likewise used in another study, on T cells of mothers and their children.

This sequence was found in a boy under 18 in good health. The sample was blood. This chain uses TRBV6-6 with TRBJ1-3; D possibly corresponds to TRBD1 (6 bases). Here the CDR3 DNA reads TGTGCCACCCGAGAGGGGGGTCTGGGAAACACCATATATTTT. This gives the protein CATREGGLGNTIYF.